This TCR beta chain was sequenced during a study of beta chain features in type 1 diabetes (dated by TCRdb to between 2018 and 2020). Regarding the complete study: Patients and healthy donors did not differ in mean age, gender distribution, total cell number or subset yield. A total of 85 million to 140 million sorted cells were examined across all samples, and the number of cells per subset was strongly correlated with RNA yield. In the study, TCRB repertoires of sorted circulating CD4+ T cell subsets from recently diagnosed type 1 diabetes patients were compared with those of matched healthy donors. Whereas all 28 donors provided naive and central memory subsets, regulatory and stem cell-like memory subsets were isolated from just 8 patients and about 8 healthy donors. The investigation overall reported the following: Because cDNA was sequenced instead of genomic DNA, activated cells with high expression could be over-represented, although the groups did not differ in activation or CD3 levels. Patients with type 1 diabetes made fewer insertions and deleted more nucleotides at VDJ recombination sites, implying thymic rearrangement abnormalities. A moderate but significant shortening of TCRB CDR3 length was observed in type 1 diabetes patients in all four CD4+ subsets. HLA sub-analyses involved small numbers of individuals, so any influence of HLA type on TCRB rearrangement remained unresolved. Shorter templates might have been favored by PCR, but patient and control samples were amplified and corrected together, so both groups would have been affected equally by any skew. Naive, central memory and regulatory TCRB repertoires appeared to be more alike among patients than among healthy donors.

Each donor gave one peripheral blood draw, about 100 mL on average, collected into heparinised tubes. A BD FACSAria II and a panel including CD45RO, CCR7, CD25, CD127, CD95 and CD27 were used to sort naive, central memory, regulatory and stem cell-like memory CD4+ T cells. Purity was above 98% for every sorted population. PBMCs were isolated right away by Lymphoprep density gradient centrifugation and were stained directly, without culture. So that batch effects would be minimized, each experiment stained and sorted samples in pairs, pairing one healthy donor with one patient. From V the trimming removes 6 bases and from J it removes 11 bases, while the gene matches leave 10 bases of the junction unaccounted for. CDR1 SGHRS and CDR2 YFSETQ were looked up in the germline V gene. Including the terminal cysteine and phenylalanine, the CDR3 comprises 12 residues. CDR3 DNA only is kept here, 36 bases in frame from base 1.

With respect to this clone: The specificity of this receptor is unknown. Qualities for individual bases were not recorded, and no much larger clone is one base off.

The entire amount of isolated RNA was reverse transcribed using the High Capacity cDNA Reverse Transcription Kit, so the sequenced TCRB transcripts were expressed ones. Deep immunoSEQ sequencing was applied to naive, central memory and regulatory T cell samples, giving an average of roughly 3.5 million total reads per sample. Sorted cells were lysed in RLT buffer and RNA was extracted with DNase-treated RNeasy Micro or Mini kits, depending on cell number. To prevent cross-contamination, each cell subset was processed individually, whereas patient and healthy donor samples were processed jointly. Using the immunoSEQ multiplex PCR, TCRB sequences were amplified from cDNA into 87-bp fragments spanning the CDR3 region. Sequencing of the amplicons was performed on the Illumina HiSeq platform. In the paper's pipeline: Synthetic template baselines were used to correct PCR bias computationally, reads within Hamming distance 2 were collapsed, and singletons that could not be merged were discarded. By aligning reads against IMGT, V, D and J genes, CDR3 length, and insertions or deletions at six rearrangement sites were assigned. Within each subset, clonotype counts were normalized to the number of sorted cells before true diversity and Gini coefficients were calculated with the tcR R package. The overlap coefficient, calculated on TCRB nucleotide sequences, was used to measure repertoire sharing. As a proxy for the pre-selection repertoire, out-of-frame TCRB sequences from naive cells were analyzed. TCRdb took this table from immuneACCESS and kept in-frame rearrangements with V and J called. Such tables lack part of the clones; where checked against another copy, unresolved V genes explain under half of the gap, and the rest is unexplained. The V and J calls and clone size come from that table; D and trimming were worked out from the DNA. The sample yields 250,000 or so clones; around 21% were counted once. The ten largest make up roughly 0.028% of the sample.

This receptor was taken from a woman between 40 and 55 years old with type 1 diabetes. The sequencing sample was made of naive CD4+ T cells from blood. Interpreted using the paper, the cell subset or site label stands for: true naive CD4+ T cells. The chain is made from TRBV5-1 and TRBJ1-1; 7 nucleotides in the junction match TRBD1. In nucleotides, the sequence is TGCGCCAGCAAGGACGCCACAGGGGAGGCTTTCTTT. The resulting protein is CASKDATGEAFF.